The rows below give T cell receptor beta chains drawn from one sample of a study of blood T cells in healthy people across ages. TCRdb independently ran MiXCR on the 5' RACE reads; one entry per CDR3 protein. The sample contains 850,000 to 1,300,000 distinct CDR3 sequences, over 35% of which appear only once. The sequenced material came from blood. The receptors originated from a woman between 55 and 75 years old in good health. The conserved cysteine and the conserved F or W are not part of the CDR3 here. Each record gives: D gene, clone size, J gene, V gene, CDR3 protein. D genes are given only for firm matches. Where a row states a size, it is once, few, many or the class of an expanded clone; other rows omit it.

TRBD2	.	TRBJ2-5	TRBV2	TSTGTSGVREQY
.	.	TRBJ1-3	TRBV12-3/TRBV12-4	ASSDSGHPGNTIY
.	.	TRBJ1-2	TRBV20-1	SALGVPAGANYGYT
.	.	TRBJ2-7	TRBV29-1	SCTGGSYEQY
.	.	TRBJ2-6	TRBV12-3/TRBV12-4	ASSQGGAGANVLT
TRBD2	.	TRBJ2-2	TRBV2	ASSRGLAETGELF
.	.	TRBJ2-4	TRBV11-2	ASSLGTEKNIQY
TRBD1	.	TRBJ2-1	TRBV15	ATSLRTGGKDEQF
TRBD2	.	TRBJ2-1	TRBV15	ATSGRTSGSYDEQF
.	few	TRBJ2-7	TRBV5-6	ASSLGQTSSYEQY
TRBD2	many	TRBJ2-1	TRBV11-2	ASRLAGGPGEQF
TRBD1	.	TRBJ1-4	TRBV7-7	ASSLGRGRESEKLF